The entry that follows covers one TCR beta chain sequence. This sample is drawn from a study of blood T cell repertoires in COVID-19. The Seattle patients, enrolled during active infection, were followed longitudinally. Germline CDR1 and CDR2: KGHSH and LQKENI. The CDR3 has 15 residues. Trimming cost V 4 bases and J 6 bases; bases outside gene matches: 8. Clones were read by immunoSEQ multiplex PCR, and TCRdb kept only the in-frame ones, dropping some. The data show tens of thousands of clones, with around 82% seen just once and 26% held by the top ten. The receptor's source is a woman older than 75 with COVID-19, enrolled during active disease. The chain has TRBV18 and TRBJ2-2, with 7 bases matching TRBD2. The sequencing input was peripheral blood. The CDR3 DNA is TGTGCCAGCTCACTCCAGCGGGAAGGAGCCGGGGAGCTGTTTTTT. Protein sequence: CASSLQREGAGELFF.